The rows below give T cell receptor beta chains drawn from one sample of a study of Ad26.COV2.S vaccination and SARS-CoV-2 variants. The protocol was immunoSEQ multiplex PCR, while the TCRdb copy is restricted to in-frame clones and leaves out a portion. The sample comprises 350,000 to 450,000 clones, roughly nine tenths of which are singletons, and roughly 3.9% rests with the top ten. The source material was peripheral blood, sampled after recovery from COVID-19. The origin of the receptors is a human donor who had recovered from COVID-19. CDR3s include the opening cysteine and the closing phenylalanine or tryptophan. Each record gives: D gene, V gene, clone size, J gene, CDR3 DNA, CDR3 protein. The D gene is left open where the match is weak. Clone size is not always given. Where it is, it says once, few, many or a class for expanded clones.

D: .
V: TRBV9
size: .
J: TRBJ2-7
DNA: TGTGCCAGCAGCGTAGCCGCCCCACCTTCCTACGAGCAGTACTTC
CDR3: CASSVAAPPSYEQYF

D: .
V: TRBV3-1/TRBV3-2
size: once
J: TRBJ1-4
DNA: TGTGCCAGCAGCCCCGGAGCCCCCTTAAAACTGTTTTTT
CDR3: CASSPGAPLKLFF

D: TRBD1
V: TRBV19
size: .
J: TRBJ2-1
DNA: TGTGCCAGTAGTCCGAAGGACAGGGATGGTTACAATGAGCAGTTCTTC
CDR3: CASSPKDRDGYNEQFF

D: .
V: TRBV29-1
size: .
J: TRBJ2-2
DNA: TGCAGCGTTGGGGGTACAGCGAACACCGGGGAGCTGTTTTTT
CDR3: CSVGGTANTGELFF

D: .
V: TRBV6-5
size: .
J: TRBJ1-6
DNA: TGTGCCAGCAGTTACCCGGCAGGGGTGAATTCACCCCTCCACTTT
CDR3: CASSYPAGVNSPLHF

D: TRBD1
V: TRBV7-9
size: .
J: TRBJ1-2
DNA: TGTGCCAGCAGCCTCTCGGGGTCAGGGGGCGGCTATGGCTACACCTTC
CDR3: CASSLSGSGGGYGYTF

D: TRBD1
V: TRBV7-9
size: .
J: TRBJ1-6
DNA: TGTGCCAGCAGCCCACAGGGGGCTATTGTTTCACCCCTCCACTTT
CDR3: CASSPQGAIVSPLHF

D: .
V: TRBV10-2
size: .
J: TRBJ2-7
DNA: TGCGCCAGCAGTGCAGGGGAAGAGGACGAGCAGTACTTC
CDR3: CASSAGEEDEQYF

D: TRBD1
V: TRBV7-9
size: .
J: TRBJ1-5
DNA: TGTGCCAGCAGCCAGGGGGGTGGCAATCAGCCCCAGCATTTT
CDR3: CASSQGGGNQPQHF

D: .
V: TRBV19
size: .
J: TRBJ1-1
DNA: TGTGCCAGTAGTAGTCGGGGGCGGATGAACACTGAAGCTTTCTTT
CDR3: CASSSRGRMNTEAFF

D: .
V: TRBV18
size: .
J: TRBJ1-5
DNA: TGTGCCAGCTCAACACACAGGGTTCAACAGCCCCAGCATTTT
CDR3: CASSTHRVQQPQHF

D: .
V: TRBV6-1
size: .
J: TRBJ2-6
DNA: TGTGCCAGCGGCGCGTTATCTGGGGCCAACGTCCTGACTTTC
CDR3: CASGALSGANVLTF

D: .
V: TRBV5-1
size: .
J: TRBJ1-6
DNA: TGCGCCAGCAGCTTGGAAGGTAATTCACCCCTCCACTTT
CDR3: CASSLEGNSPLHF

D: .
V: TRBV4-2
size: .
J: TRBJ2-4
DNA: TGTGCCAGCAGCCATCCAGGGGGCGGGGGGATCAACATTCAGTACTTC
CDR3: CASSHPGGGGINIQYF

D: .
V: TRBV4-3
size: .
J: TRBJ2-5
DNA: TGCGCCAGCAGCCAAGGCGTGTGGGGGGGGCGTCAAGAGACCCAGTACTTC
CDR3: CASSQGVWGGRQETQYF

D: .
V: TRBV6-5
size: .
J: TRBJ1-2
DNA: TGTGCCAGCAGTACGGGGGGAGGCTACACCTTC
CDR3: CASSTGGGYTF

D: .
V: TRBV6-2/TRBV6-3
size: .
J: TRBJ1-1
DNA: TGTGCCAGCAGTTACTCTTATAGCGGGGGTACTGAAGCTTTCTTT
CDR3: CASSYSYSGGTEAFF

D: TRBD1
V: TRBV18
size: .
J: TRBJ1-2
DNA: TGTGCCAGCTCACCACCGCCAGGACAGGGGGCAGGGAATAACTATGGCTACACCTTC
CDR3: CASSPPPGQGAGNNYGYTF

D: .
V: TRBV5-1
size: .
J: TRBJ1-2
DNA: TGCGCCAGCAGCGGCCAAGGACCTGAGGAGCATGGCTACACCTTC
CDR3: CASSGQGPEEHGYTF

D: TRBD1
V: TRBV13
size: .
J: TRBJ2-5
DNA: TGTGCCAGCAGCCTCAGAACAGGGGGCGAAGAGACCCAGTACTTC
CDR3: CASSLRTGGEETQYF

D: .
V: TRBV20-1
size: .
J: TRBJ2-3
DNA: TGCAGTGCTAGTGACTACTCCCGTAGCACAGATACGCAGTATTTT
CDR3: CSASDYSRSTDTQYF

D: TRBD1
V: TRBV29-1
size: .
J: TRBJ1-1
DNA: TGCAGCGTTGAAGGGACAGGGAACGTGGCTTTCTTT
CDR3: CSVEGTGNVAFF

D: .
V: TRBV4-3
size: .
J: TRBJ1-2
DNA: TGCGCCAGCAGCACACACCTGACAGCTAACTATGGCTACACCTTC
CDR3: CASSTHLTANYGYTF

D: .
V: TRBV7-8
size: .
J: TRBJ1-1
DNA: TGTGCCAGCAGCTTGCAGGAGTGGAACACTGAAGCTTTCTTT
CDR3: CASSLQEWNTEAFF